The clone carrying this TCR beta chain was observed a few times. Its antigen is not identified. A clone one base away is much larger, so this may be a read error. TCRdb re-derived calls from the multiplex PCR reads in MiXCR, one entry per CDR3 protein. Among approximately 230,000 distinct CDR3 sequences listed, less than 40% were seen once. The CDR3 is made up of 12 amino acids. The germline V gene encodes CDR1 DFQATT and CDR2 SNEGSKA (reference sequence). The sample comes from a study of breast tumors, draining lymph nodes, adjacent tissues. Study-wide findings and caveats: Tumor repertoires ranked between lymph nodes and nontumor tissue in diversity, with V and J gene preferences.

The lymph nodes were axillary draining lymph nodes from breast cancer patients. The V call is TRBV20-1, the J call TRBJ2-7; no definite D call. The sequenced material came from axillary lymph node tissue. This clonotype was obtained from a female donor with breast cancer. Some clones in this sample may be carry-over from other donors' samples. CDR3 nucleotides: TGCAGTGCTAGAAATCTCCCCTACGAGCCGTACTTC. The encoded protein is CSARNLPYEPYF.